These 19 T cell receptor beta chains were sequenced from one sample in a study of T cell responses to AZD1222 COVID-19 vaccine. Assay: immunoSEQ multiplex PCR; the TCRdb copy retains only in-frame clones and omits some. Here the sample spans around 150,000 clones, around 90% being singletons. Sample: peripheral blood, taken 28 days after the second AZD1222 dose. These receptors were taken from an adult who received the AZD1222 COVID-19 vaccine.

The chain uses TRBV5-1 and TRBJ1-2; 7 nucleotides align to TRBD1. The germline gives CDR1 SGHRS, CDR2 YFSETQ. The CDR3 sequence is 14 residues long. V lost 4 bases to trimming and J lost 1 base; unmatched junction nucleotides: 4. DNA of the CDR3: TGCGCCAGCAGCCCGGGACAGATTAACTATGGCTACACCTTC. This sequence encodes CASSPGQINYGYTF. The full variable domain, rest sourced from reference TRBV5-1 and TRBJ1-2, is KAGVTQTPRYLIKTRGQQVTLSCSPISGHRSVSWYQQTPGQGLQFLFEYFSETQRNKGNFPGRFSGRQFSNSRSEMNVSTLELGDSALYLCASSPGQINYGYTFGSGTRLTVV.

V gene TRBV12-3 or TRBV12-4 combines with J gene TRBJ2-1; D ambiguous. The V end was cut by 7 bases, the J end by 12 bases, with 16 bases between. This CDR3 region has 12 residues. The CDR3 region has the DNA TGTGCCAGCACGGACGCCTACAATTGGCAGTTCTTC. Translation gives CASTDAYNWQFF.

The chain combines TRBV28 with TRBJ1-1; TRBD1 is a possible D gene (5 bases). Germline V gives CDR1 MDHEN, CDR2 SYDVKM. The CDR3 has 13 amino acids. V dropped 6 bases and J dropped 2 bases, with 10 bases sitting between them. CDR3: CASRAGRNTEAFF. In DNA form, the CDR3 reads TGTGCCAGCAGGGCGGGACGTAACACTGAAGCTTTCTTT.

V usage is TRBV6-5 and J usage is TRBJ1-5, with D possibly TRBD1 on 6 matching bases. The CDR3 sequence is 12 residues long. Per the germline V gene, CDR1 is MNHEY and CDR2 is SVGAGI. Deletions cut 8 bases from V and 5 bases from J, with 10 bases between. The CDR3 region is CASHQGHQPQHF. The CDR3 coding sequence is TGTGCCAGCCACCAGGGGCATCAGCCCCAGCATTTT.

CDR3 sequence (DNA): TGTGCCAGCAGCGAAACAGGGGCAACTAATGAAAAACTGTTTTTT. This gives the protein CASSETGATNEKLFF. The gene calls are TRBV5-6 and TRBJ1-4; 7 bases agree with TRBD1. This CDR3 comprises 15 residues. J gave up 0 bases and V 4 bases, and 3 bases lay outside the gene matches. CDR1 and CDR2 from the germline V gene are SGHDT and YYEEEE.

The CDR3 sequence is CASSLGPSTGGASTDTQYF. For the CDR3, the DNA is TGCGCCAGCAGCTTAGGACCCTCAACCGGGGGGGCTAGTACAGATACGCAGTATTTT. The V and J genes are TRBV5-1 and TRBJ2-3, with 8 bases that match TRBD2. The V gene's germline CDR1 is SGHRS and CDR2 YFSETQ. CDR3 length: 19 amino acids. V shed 2 bases and J 3 bases; nucleotides not matched to a gene: 17.

This clone occurred once. V usage is TRBV29-1 and J usage is TRBJ1-1; D ambiguous. Germline V gives CDR1 SQVTM, CDR2 ANQGSEA. Deletions cut 7 bases from V and 1 base from J, with 7 bases between. The CDR3 length is 11 residues. CDR3 region: CSARSNTEAFF. In DNA form, the CDR3 reads TGCAGCGCCAGGTCGAACACTGAAGCTTTCTTT.

The rearrangement links TRBV28 to TRBJ2-6, with D hard to call. CDR1 is MDHEN and CDR2 is SYDVKM in the germline V gene. The ends were cut back, 4 bases at V and 2 bases at J, with 12 bases in the middle. This CDR3 has 16 residues. CDR3 nucleotides: TGTGCCAGCAGTTCCTCGCCTATGGCTGGGGCCAACGTCCTGACTTTC. Translating gives CASSSSPMAGANVLTF.

V usage is TRBV30 and J usage is TRBJ1-2; a possible D gene is TRBD1 (5 bases). The germline V gene encodes CDR1 GTSNPN and CDR2 SVGIG (reference sequence). The CDR3 sequence is 12 residues long. Trimming left V 2 bases short and J 6 bases short, with 10 bases between. Here the CDR3 reads CAWSLGVDGYTF. In DNA, the CDR3 is TGTGCCTGGAGTCTGGGGGTAGATGGCTACACCTTC.

This chain connects TRBV3-1 (or the pseudogene TRBV3-2) to TRBJ2-3; no definite D call. This CDR3 has 14 amino acids. Germline CDR1 and CDR2: LGHDT and YNNKEL (reference sequence). V lost 4 bases to trimming and J lost 3 bases, with 11 bases between them. CDR3 sequence (DNA): TGTGCCAGCAGCCTAAGGGCCGGTACAGATACGCAGTATTTT. It encodes CASSLRAGTDTQYF.

This rearrangement joins TRBV6-2 or TRBV6-3 to TRBJ2-7, with TRBD2 matching 11 bases. Losses at the gene ends were 2 bases for V and 5 bases for J; bases not matched to a gene: 11. The CDR3 runs 17 residues. The germline V gene encodes CDR1 MNHEY and CDR2 SVGEGT. The CDR3 reads CASSYELISGRANEQYF. CDR3 sequence (DNA): TGTGCCAGCAGTTACGAGTTAATTAGCGGGAGGGCTAACGAGCAGTACTTC.

The chain uses TRBV23-1 and TRBJ1-5; 7 nucleotides line up with TRBD1. TRBV23-1 belongs to the ORF category, with a function that is uncertain. V dropped 6 bases and J dropped 8; count of bases not matched to a gene: 19. This CDR3 comprises 17 residues. The CDR3 sequence is CASSLPPWQGVVKPQHF. In DNA, the CDR3 is TGCGCCAGCAGCCTACCCCCCTGGCAGGGGGTTGTCAAGCCCCAGCATTTT.

The J gene is TRBJ1-1, the V gene TRBV6-5; 12 bases map to TRBD1. The CDR3 contains 14 residues. The J segment lost 10 bases and the V segment lost 6 bases, leaving 9 bases of the junction unmatched. Germline CDR1 MNHEY, CDR2 SVGAGI. CDR3 nucleotides: TGTGCCAGCAGAGAGGGACAGGGGGCGCGGGGAGCTTTCTTT. Translating it yields CASREGQGARGAFF.

The rearrangement links TRBV19 to TRBJ2-3, with 9 nucleotides matching TRBD2. This CDR3 is 16 amino acids long. V trimming: 5 bases; J trimming: 0 bases; junction bases outside the gene matches: 6. CDR1 is LNHDA and CDR2 is SQIVND in the germline V gene (reference sequence). CDR3 DNA: TGTGCCAGTAGTTCCCTAGCGGGGCTTAGCACAGATACGCAGTATTTT. As protein: CASSSLAGLSTDTQYF.

This clone was detected only once. The chain carries TRBV18 and TRBJ1-1, with a tentative D call TRBD1 (5 bases). Germline CDR1 reads KGHSH; CDR2 reads LQKENI. This CDR3 spans 14 amino acids. V was cut by 5 bases and J by 5 bases, with 15 bases left in between. CDR3 residues: CASSSLTAQTEAFF. CDR3 coding DNA: TGTGCCAGCTCATCTTTGACAGCGCAAACTGAAGCTTTCTTT.

On this clone itself: The sample has other DNA sequences that encode this CDR3 too. The chain uses TRBV5-1 and TRBJ2-7; the D gene is possibly TRBD2 (6 bases). Germline CDR1 and CDR2: SGHRS and YFSETQ. V lost 0 bases to trimming and J lost 6 bases, with 7 bases between them. The CDR3 contains 12 residues. The chain's CDR3 is CASSLAGGEQYF. In DNA form, the CDR3 reads TGCGCCAGCAGCTTGGCCGGGGGCGAGCAGTACTTC.

V usage is TRBV10-3 and J usage is TRBJ1-2; no clear D. The CDR3 loop spans 15 amino acids. Trimming took off 0 bases at V and 3 bases at J, with 11 bases between the two ends. Germline V lookup: CDR1 ENHRY, CDR2 SYGVKD. CDR3 region: CAISESTQVYYGYTF. The CDR3 region has the DNA TGTGCCATCAGTGAGTCGACTCAGGTCTACTATGGCTACACCTTC.

This chain uses TRBV11-3 with TRBJ2-1; D possibly uses TRBD1 or TRBD2 (7 bases each). Trimming took off 5 bases at V and 8 bases at J, with 25 bases between the two ends. There are 17 residues in the CDR3. CDR1 and CDR2 (germline): SGHNT, YENEEA. The CDR3 DNA reads as TGTGCCAGCAGCCCTCGGGGAGGGGGCGTTCTCGGTGATGAGCAGTTCTTC. Translated, it gives CASSPRGGGVLGDEQFF. Looking up the rest from reference TRBV11-3 and TRBJ2-1 gives the full variable domain: EAGVVQSPRYKIIEKKQPVAFWCNPISGHNTLYWYLQNLGQGPELLIRYENEEAVDDSQLPKDRFSAERLKGVDSTLKIQPAELGDSAVYLCASSPRGGGVLGDEQFFGPGTRLTVL.

V is TRBV7-9 and J is TRBJ1-1, with D possibly matching TRBD1 (5 bases). The CDR3 totals 19 residues. The V gene lost 5 bases and the J gene lost 5 bases, with 30 bases spanning the gap. CDR1 is SEHNR and CDR2 is FQNEAQ in the germline V gene (reference sequence). The CDR3 DNA reads as TGTGCCAGCAGCCCTAGTGCGGCGGTGGGGAGAGGGGAGTATACTGAAGCTTTCTTT. Encoded protein: CASSPSAAVGRGEYTEAFF.